This T cell receptor beta chain was captured by sequencing in a study of long-term antiretroviral therapy in people with HIV (dated by TCRdb to 2021 to 2024). About the full investigation: The earliest samples were collected about a decade before the 2015 WHO recommendation for immediate ART, when ART was typically delayed until CD4 counts fell. A retrospective serial study tested whether changes in peripheral blood TRB repertoire composition and diversity were associated with ART initiation and durable HIV suppression. A total of under 250 cryopreserved PBMC samples were contributed to the cohort by 30 adults with confirmed HIV infection, with samples collected serially over a mean of around 6 years (range 1-12). Among the 30 to 35 participants with HIV, roughly eleven were female. No cross-contamination during QIAcube processing was shown when test extractions of a monoclonal T-cell line were performed alongside about 30 polyclonal samples. Overall study results and their limits: The samples span the years 2004 to 2017, and the ART regimens used at that time may not be as effective as current regimens. Starting ART was linked to a significant rise in TRB diversity, yet even after long-term ART the diversity remained significantly lower than in transplant donor controls. Compared with controls, HIV repertoires had narrower CDR3 length ranges, and the network structure pointed to an antigen-experienced repertoire that shifted only slightly toward naive after ART. Since PBMC availability was limited, sequencing covered only the TCR beta chain, with no alpha chain pairing. Inferences about post-ART repertoire changes are limited because no data were available on ART adherence, viral resistance or therapy changes. At every time point, the repertoire was dominated by expanded TRB clones first identified before ART initiation, although this dominance fluctuated and, in many PLHIV, declined after ART. Because pre-ART samples had limited cell numbers, unsorted PBMC were profiled rather than sorted CD4+ and CD8+ T cells.

Sequencing of the TRB variable region was done with the immunoSEQ hsTCRB v3.0 assay at survey level resolution. TRB sequencing targeted a depth of about 40,000-55,000 T-cell genomes per sample. An Illumina MiSeq with a v3 150-cycle kit was used to sequence the pooled TRB libraries. Regarding the original processing steps: Analysis of repertoires was carried out in R inside a reproducible Nextflow workflow spanning QC, data transformation and analysis. LymphoSeq2, an R package for exploring AIRR-Seq data, was used to implement the custom analyses. A handful of samples that produced fewer than 5000 total TRB sequences were removed, so 180 or so HIV repertoires were analyzed. Of the roughly 180 retained HIV repertoires, almost 60 were collected before and more than 120 after ART initiation. Repertoires were downsampled to 5000 TRB nucleotide sequences, and summary statistics were averaged over 100 downsampling iterations. Only TRB sequences with CDR3 regions of at least seven amino acids were retained for analysis. Diversity was measured with a Shannon entropy-derived clonality score and the Gini coefficient. In the repertoire networks, any two of the top 5000 CDR3 amino acid sequences were linked whenever the two sequences differed by an edit distance of one. For TRB CDR3 amino acid sequences, antigen specificity groups and MHC restriction were predicted with GLIPH2. To flag known CMV, EBV, HIV or tissue antigen associations, CDR3 amino acid sequences were matched against VDJdb and McPAS-TCR. Pre-ART, post-ART and control groups were compared with Wilcoxon signed-rank tests and Holm-Bonferroni correction. Not all clones reach the TCRdb copy of this immuneACCESS table, which keeps in-frame sequences only. Checked studies attribute under half of the gap to unresolved V genes and leave the rest unexplained. V and J calls and clone size follow that table, whereas D and trimming were derived from the DNA. In all, the sample holds 30,000 to 40,000 clones, and approximately 83% of those were seen once. Clones ranked in the top ten supply 7.9% of the sample.

Turning to this clone: Its antigen is currently not known. Within one base of it there is no much larger clone, and no base qualities were kept.

To be included, a participant needed at least one PBMC sample from before ART initiation plus at least two post-ART samples. Treatment was received in the United States of America by all participants with HIV. Before DNA extraction, cryopreserved samples of 1-10 million PBMC were thawed and washed. At the time of the earliest PBMC sample, participants with HIV were aged between about 20 and 55 years. Each participant contributed PBMC samples from 1-4 timepoints before ART initiation and 2-8 timepoints after ART initiation, with a median of 7 samples. For every participant, serial HIV viral load, CD4+ T-cell count, ART history and demographic data were obtained. A Qiagen kit on a QIAcube was used to extract genomic DNA from unsorted PBMC, with samples processed in batches of 12. The trim is 2 bases for V and 1 base for J, with a gap of 12 bases between the germline ends. CDR1 and CDR2, per the germline V gene (reference sequence), are MNHEY and SMNVEV. The CDR3 spans 15 residues, from the cysteine through the phenylalanine. Only the CDR3 region is kept as DNA, spanning 45 bases read in frame from base 1.

Sequencing used unsorted PBMCs, obtained 0.4 years before starting antiretroviral therapy. This TCR was recovered from a man between 18 and 29 years old with HIV. The rearrangement combines TRBV27 with TRBJ2-7; TRBD1 is perhaps the D gene, given 6 matching bases. The sequenced DNA is TGTGCCAGCAGTTTAACAGGGTTAATATCCTACGAGCAGTACTTC. It translates to CASSLTGLISYEQYF.